The 8 T cell receptor beta chains listed next were all sequenced from one sample in a study of technical replicates of blood from a handful of donors. TCRdb keeps only in-frame clones here, not all; method: immunoSEQ multiplex PCR. The profile covers 91,000 or so clones, with approximately 95% appearing a single time and 0.3% to 0.35% taken by the ten largest. Specimen: T cells isolated from PBMCs. These receptors all stem from a human donor in good health.

The chain carries TRBV28 and TRBJ1-5; D is undetermined. V lost 6 bases and J 4 bases, leaving 7 bases between the germline ends. Germline V gene sequence: CDR1 MDHEN, CDR2 SYDVKM. The CDR3 extends over 12 amino acids. The CDR3 DNA sequence: TGTGCCAGCAGCCCGGTGAATCAGCCCCAGCATTTT. Encoded protein: CASSPVNQPQHF.

The chain couples TRBV6-1 to TRBJ2-3, with 14 bases matching TRBD2. Germline loops: CDR1 MNHNS, CDR2 SASEGT. The CDR3 length is 16 residues. Trimming removed 4 bases from V and 5 bases from J; junction bases left unmatched: 5. The CDR3 nucleotides read TGTGCCAGCAGTGGGAGACTAGCGGGAGGGGGAGATACGCAGTATTTT. The encoded protein is CASSGRLAGGGDTQYF.

The V gene is TRBV28, the J gene TRBJ2-7; 8 positions match TRBD1. CDR1 and CDR2 from the germline V gene are MDHEN and SYDVKM. The CDR3 is 14 residues long. Trimming removed 4 bases from V and 3 bases from J; junction bases left unmatched: 5. The CDR3 sequence: CASSSPDRVYEQYF. The CDR3 DNA sequence: TGTGCCAGCAGTTCGCCGGACAGGGTCTACGAGCAGTACTTC.

The chain couples TRBV11-2 to TRBJ2-2; D is perhaps TRBD1 (5 bases). The ends were cut back, 4 bases at V and 3 bases at J, with 6 bases in the middle. The CDR3 totals 13 residues. CDR1 and CDR2 from the germline V gene are SGHAT and FQNNGV. This CDR3 is CASSSTDTGELFF. The CDR3 bases are TGTGCCAGCAGCTCGACAGACACCGGGGAGCTGTTTTTT.

Turning to this clone: Additional DNA sequences in this sample encode the identical CDR3. The rearrangement links TRBV19 to TRBJ1-1; D unresolved. The germline gives CDR1 LNHDA, CDR2 SQIVND (reference sequence). CDR3 length: 11 amino acids. V lost 9 bases and J 1 base, leaving 6 bases between the germline ends. Here the CDR3 DNA reads TGTGCCAGCCGCGGGAACACTGAAGCTTTCTTT. Encoded protein: CASRGNTEAFF.

The rearrangement uses TRBV9 and TRBJ2-3; 11 bases fit TRBD1. The germline CDR1 and CDR2 sequences are SGDLS and YYNGEE. The CDR3 has 16 residues. V gave up 4 bases and J gave up 4 bases; unmatched junction bases: 8. CDR3 nucleotides: TGTGCCAGCAGCATCCACGAGGGACAGGGGGCAGATACGCAGTATTTT. Translated: CASSIHEGQGADTQYF.

The chain is built from TRBV5-5 and TRBJ1-1; D remains unclear. Looked up from germline, CDR1 is SGHKS and CDR2 is YYEKEE (reference sequence). This CDR3 contains 13 residues. Trimming pared 0 bases from V and 5 bases from J, leaving 8 bases between. The CDR3 reads CASSLGISTEAFF. CDR3 DNA: TGTGCCAGCAGCTTGGGCATTAGTACTGAAGCTTTCTTT.

This chain joins TRBV6-5 and TRBJ2-7; D not resolved. V dropped 4 bases and J dropped 3 bases, with 7 bases sitting between them. The CDR3 is 12 amino acids. Germline assignment: CDR1 MNHEY and CDR2 SVGAGI. The CDR3 DNA reads as TGTGCCAGCAGTTTCCCTCTCTACGAGCAGTACTTC. Its protein product is CASSFPLYEQYF.